This TCR beta chain was recorded in a study of blood T cell repertoires in COVID-19. The V and J ends lost 7 bases and 7 bases, in that order; junction bases with no gene match: 5. This CDR3 has 12 residues. Germline V gene lookup returns CDR1 MNHEY and CDR2 SVGAGI. This table comes from immunoSEQ multiplex PCR, and its TCRdb copy is limited to in-frame clones, with some not included. The sample includes approximately 210,000 clones, roughly 90% of them seen just once. The chain couples TRBV6-5 to TRBJ1-1, with 8 nucleotides matching TRBD1. This sequence originates from a young woman who had recovered from COVID-19. Sequenced: PBMCs or T cells enriched from blood (not recorded which). CDR3 in amino acids: CASTRTGYEAFF. The CDR3 DNA sequence: TGTGCCAGCACCAGGACAGGGTATGAAGCTTTCTTT.